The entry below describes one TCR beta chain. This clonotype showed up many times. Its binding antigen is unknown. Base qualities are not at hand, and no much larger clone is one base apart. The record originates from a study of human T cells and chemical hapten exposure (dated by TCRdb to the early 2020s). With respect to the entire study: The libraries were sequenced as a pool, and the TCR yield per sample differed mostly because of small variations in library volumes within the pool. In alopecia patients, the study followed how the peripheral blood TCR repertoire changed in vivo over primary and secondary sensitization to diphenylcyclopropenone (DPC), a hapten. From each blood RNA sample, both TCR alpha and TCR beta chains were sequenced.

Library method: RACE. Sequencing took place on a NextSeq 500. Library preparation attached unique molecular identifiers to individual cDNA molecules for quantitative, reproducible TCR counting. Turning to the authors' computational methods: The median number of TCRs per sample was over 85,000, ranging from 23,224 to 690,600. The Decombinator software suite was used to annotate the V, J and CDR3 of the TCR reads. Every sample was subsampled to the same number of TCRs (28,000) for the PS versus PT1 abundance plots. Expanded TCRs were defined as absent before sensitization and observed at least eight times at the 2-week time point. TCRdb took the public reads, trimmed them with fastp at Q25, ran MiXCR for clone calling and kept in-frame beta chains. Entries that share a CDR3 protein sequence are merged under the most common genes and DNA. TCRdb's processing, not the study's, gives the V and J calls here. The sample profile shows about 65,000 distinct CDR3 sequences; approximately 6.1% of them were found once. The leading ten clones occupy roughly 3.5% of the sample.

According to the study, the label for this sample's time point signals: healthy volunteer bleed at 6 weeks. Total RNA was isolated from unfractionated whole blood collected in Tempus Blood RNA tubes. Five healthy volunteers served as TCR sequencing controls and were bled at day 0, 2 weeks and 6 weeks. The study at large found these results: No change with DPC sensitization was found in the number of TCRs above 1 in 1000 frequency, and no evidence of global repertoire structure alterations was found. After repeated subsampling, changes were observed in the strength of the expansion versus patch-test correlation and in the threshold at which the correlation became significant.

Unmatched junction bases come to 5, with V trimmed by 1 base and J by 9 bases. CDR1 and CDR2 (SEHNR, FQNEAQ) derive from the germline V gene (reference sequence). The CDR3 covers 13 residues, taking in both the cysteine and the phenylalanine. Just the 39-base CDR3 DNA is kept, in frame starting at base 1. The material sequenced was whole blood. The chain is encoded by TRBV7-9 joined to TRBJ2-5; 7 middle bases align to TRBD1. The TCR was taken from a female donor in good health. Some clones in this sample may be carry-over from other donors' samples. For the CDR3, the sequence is CASSLGQGSSQYF. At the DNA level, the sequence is TGTGCCAGCAGCTTAGGACAGGGAAGTTCCCAGTACTTC.